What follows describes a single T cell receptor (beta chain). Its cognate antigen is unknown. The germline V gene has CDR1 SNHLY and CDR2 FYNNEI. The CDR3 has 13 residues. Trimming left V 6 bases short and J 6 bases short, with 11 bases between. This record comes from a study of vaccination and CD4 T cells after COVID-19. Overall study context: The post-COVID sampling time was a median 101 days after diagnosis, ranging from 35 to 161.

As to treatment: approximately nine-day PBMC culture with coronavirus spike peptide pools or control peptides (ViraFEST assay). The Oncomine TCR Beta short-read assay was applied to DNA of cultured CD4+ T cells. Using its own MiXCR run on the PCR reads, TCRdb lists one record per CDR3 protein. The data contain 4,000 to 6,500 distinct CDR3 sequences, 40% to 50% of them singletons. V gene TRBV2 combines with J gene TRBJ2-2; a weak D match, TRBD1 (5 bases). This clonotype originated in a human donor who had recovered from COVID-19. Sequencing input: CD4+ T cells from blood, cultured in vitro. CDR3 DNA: TGTGCCAGCAGAGTGACAGAGGCCGGGGAGCTGTTTTTT. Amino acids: CASRVTEAGELFF.